These T cell receptor beta chains were read from a single sample in a study of early T cells in non-severe SARS-CoV-2 infection. TCRdb passed the 5' RACE reads through MiXCR, listing each CDR3 protein once. The profile shows 85,000 to 95,000 distinct CDR3 sequences, 15% to 20% of them singletons. Material: whole blood, obtained at baseline. The receptors were sampled from an adult who was a healthcare worker with PCR-confirmed SARS-CoV-2 infection or an uninfected control (not recorded which). Both conserved end residues are part of each CDR3. A D gene is named only where the DNA matches it firmly. Clone size is stated in some rows and not others, as once, few, many or a class when expanded.

CASSAHYLSTDTQYF,TGTGCCAGCAGCGCCCACTACTTGAGCACAGATACGCAGTATTTT,TRBJ2-3,-,few,TRBV11-2
CASSPLGTKGIQYF,TGTGCCAGCTCACCCCTCGGGACAAAGGGCATTCAGTACTTC,TRBJ2-4,-,-,TRBV18
CASSLRLALYNEQFF,TGTGCCAGCAGCTTACGACTAGCCCTATACAATGAGCAGTTCTTC,TRBJ2-1,TRBD2,-,TRBV7-2
CASSYSWQDYNEQFF,TGTGCCAGCAGTTACTCGTGGCAGGACTACAATGAGCAGTTCTTC,TRBJ2-1,-,-,TRBV6-2/TRBV6-3
CASSGGTGGFNEQYF,TGTGCCAGCAGTGGGGGGACAGGGGGCTTCAACGAGCAGTACTTC,TRBJ2-7,TRBD1,-,TRBV28
CASSPVAASGNTIYF,TGTGCCAGCTCACCAGTCGCGGCCTCTGGAAACACCATATATTTT,TRBJ1-3,-,-,TRBV18
CASRDRGVGTQYF,TGTGCCTCCCGGGACAGGGGAGTGGGTACGCAGTATTTT,TRBJ2-3,TRBD1,few,TRBV28
CASRAPRGNYGYTF,TGTGCCAGTAGAGCTCCTCGAGGTAACTATGGCTACACCTTC,TRBJ1-2,-,few,TRBV19
CASSLRRIANTGELFF,TGTGCCAGCTCACTGCGACGGATCGCGAACACCGGGGAGCTGTTTTTT,TRBJ2-2,-,few,TRBV18
CASSEVYRDSSYEQYF,TGCGCCAGCAGCGAAGTCTACCGGGACAGCTCCTACGAGCAGTACTTC,TRBJ2-7,TRBD1,few,TRBV4-3
CTSSRTGGNYGYTF,TGCACCAGCAGCCGGACAGGGGGGAACTATGGCTACACCTTC,TRBJ1-2,-,-,TRBV1
CSAKTSGTGEQYF,TGCAGTGCAAAGACTAGCGGGACTGGTGAGCAGTACTTC,TRBJ2-7,TRBD2,few,TRBV20-1
CASSLRLAGDTQYF,TGTGCCAGCAGTTTAAGACTAGCGGGAGATACGCAGTATTTT,TRBJ2-3,TRBD2,-,TRBV28
CASSWGGHPSYEQYF,TGCGCCAGCAGCTGGGGCGGACACCCATCCTACGAGCAGTACTTC,TRBJ2-7,-,many,TRBV5-1
CASSAGTGELFF,TGTGCCAGCAGTGCCGGGACCGGGGAGCTGTTTTTT,TRBJ2-2,-,many,TRBV12-3/TRBV12-4
CASSSYPGLAGLRELFF,TGTGCCAGCAGCTCCTACCCTGGTCTAGCGGGTTTGAGGGAGCTGTTTTTT,TRBJ2-2,TRBD2,few,TRBV7-8
CASSGRPEQYF,TGTGCCAGTAGCGGGAGACCCGAGCAGTACTTC,TRBJ2-7,TRBD2,many,TRBV28
CAGGGTSFAKNIQYF,TGTGCCGGGGGAGGGACTAGCTTTGCCAAAAACATTCAGTACTTC,TRBJ2-4,TRBD2,few,TRBV28
CASSPRYLAGELFF,TGTGCCAGCAGCCCCCGTTATTTGGCCGGGGAGCTGTTTTTT,TRBJ2-2,-,-,TRBV11-2
CASSVQGSNTEAFF,TGTGCCAGCAGCGTACAGGGGTCGAACACTGAAGCTTTCTTT,TRBJ1-1,TRBD1,few,TRBV3-1
CASSLGQSNTGELFF,TGCGCCAGCAGCCTCGGACAGTCGAACACCGGGGAGCTGTTTTTT,TRBJ2-2,-,-,TRBV4-3
CASSVGYEQYF,TGTGCCAGCAGCGTCGGCTACGAGCAGTACTTC,TRBJ2-7,-,few,TRBV7-9
CASSPTRGEQYF,TGTGCCAGCAGCCCCACTAGGGGCGAGCAGTACTTC,TRBJ2-7,-,few,TRBV3-1
CSASRQDNEQFF,TGCAGTGCTAGTCGGCAGGACAATGAGCAGTTCTTC,TRBJ2-1,-,few,TRBV20-1
CASSLSAGVTYEQYF,TGTGCCAGCAGTTTGAGTGCAGGGGTTACCTACGAGCAGTACTTC,TRBJ2-7,-,few,TRBV28
CASSPHNSGANVLTF,TGTGCCAGCAGCCCTCACAACTCTGGGGCCAACGTCCTGACTTTC,TRBJ2-6,-,-,TRBV7-9
CASSQEGTGDSPLHF,TGTGCCAGCAGCCAAGAAGGGACAGGGGATTCACCCCTCCACTTT,TRBJ1-6,TRBD1,many,TRBV3-1
CASSLLPGQGRYEQYF,TGTGCCAGCAGTTTACTCCCGGGGCAGGGGCGGTACGAGCAGTACTTC,TRBJ2-7,-,-,TRBV27
CSVRRASREQYF,TGCAGTGTCCGGCGGGCTTCTCGGGAGCAGTACTTC,TRBJ2-7,-,few,TRBV20-1
CASSLGRGRAPASYEQYF,TGTGCCAGCAGTTTGGGACGCGGGCGGGCCCCTGCCTCCTACGAGCAGTACTTC,TRBJ2-7,-,few,TRBV28
CASSLPPANEQFF,TGTGCCAGCAGTTTACCCCCAGCAAATGAGCAGTTCTTC,TRBJ2-1,-,-,TRBV28
CASLSTDTQYF,TGCGCCAGCTTAAGCACAGATACGCAGTATTTT,TRBJ2-3,-,-,TRBV10-2
CASSQGAGPYNEQFF,TGTGCCAGCAGCCAAGGGGCAGGACCCTACAATGAGCAGTTCTTC,TRBJ2-1,-,few,TRBV3-1
CASRGTGGTGELFF,TGTGCCAGTAGGGGCACAGGGGGAACCGGGGAGCTGTTTTTT,TRBJ2-2,TRBD1,many,TRBV19
CASSPGTSVAYEQYF,TGTGCCAGCAGTCCGGGGACTAGCGTCGCCTACGAGCAGTACTTC,TRBJ2-7,TRBD2,-,TRBV6-2/TRBV6-3
CASRDSAYNEQFF,TGTGCCAGCAGAGATAGCGCTTACAATGAGCAGTTCTTC,TRBJ2-1,-,few,TRBV12-3/TRBV12-4
CASPPSGQGAKMGSYEQYF,TGTGCCAGTCCCCCTTCGGGACAGGGGGCAAAGATGGGGAGTTACGAGCAGTACTTC,TRBJ2-7,-,-,TRBV21-1
CASSLIAFVLAGPQNTGELFF,TGTGCCAGCAGCTTAATAGCTTTCGTCCTAGCGGGCCCCCAGAACACCGGGGAGCTGTTTTTT,TRBJ2-2,TRBD2,few,TRBV7-2
CASSQGLHRELFF,TGCGCCAGCAGCCAGGGGTTACACCGGGAGCTGTTTTTT,TRBJ2-2,-,few,TRBV4-1
CATSREWQGAAEKLFF,TGTGCCACCAGCAGAGAGTGGCAGGGGGCAGCTGAAAAACTGTTTTTT,TRBJ1-4,TRBD1,many,TRBV15
CSAIGTKRYTDTQYF,TGCAGTGCCATCGGGACAAAACGTTACACAGATACGCAGTATTTT,TRBJ2-3,-,-,TRBV20-1
CASSSGQGEAFF,TGTGCCAGCAGCTCCGGACAGGGTGAAGCTTTCTTT,TRBJ1-1,TRBD1,-,TRBV5-4
CASRSSRNIQYF,TGTGCCAGCAGATCATCCCGAAACATTCAGTACTTC,TRBJ2-4,-,once,TRBV12-3/TRBV12-4
CASHPLGLVSYEQYF,TGTGCCAGCCATCCTCTTGGACTAGTATCCTACGAGCAGTACTTC,TRBJ2-7,TRBD2,few,TRBV6-2/TRBV6-3
CASSGGRQPQHF,TGTGCCAGCAGTGGAGGTAGACAGCCCCAGCATTTT,TRBJ1-5,-,-,TRBV2
CASSSATDTQYF,TGTGCCAGCAGTTCAGCCACTGATACGCAGTATTTT,TRBJ2-3,-,-,TRBV12-3/TRBV12-4
CASTRFRRNTIYF,TGTGCCAGCACTCGGTTTCGAAGAAACACCATATATTTT,TRBJ1-3,-,few,TRBV6-1
CASSLFSDFTDTQYF,TGTGCCAGCAGCTTATTTTCGGACTTCACAGATACGCAGTATTTT,TRBJ2-3,-,-,TRBV13
CASRGSQGLGYGYTF,TGTGCCAGCAGGGGTTCACAGGGCCTCGGCTATGGCTACACCTTC,TRBJ1-2,-,few,TRBV28
CASSLSRGISYEQYF,TGTGCCAGCAGTCTATCCAGGGGGATATCCTACGAGCAGTACTTC,TRBJ2-7,TRBD1,many,TRBV27
CSGRGRDF,TGCAGTGGGCGGGGAAGGGACTTC,TRBJ2-5,-,few,TRBV20-1
CASSQLAGTDTQYF,TGCGCCAGCAGTCAACTAGCGGGCACAGATACGCAGTATTTT,TRBJ2-3,TRBD2,-,TRBV23-1
CASSLDPGRTDTQYF,TGTGCCAGCAGCTTAGATCCGGGGCGGACAGATACGCAGTATTTT,TRBJ2-3,-,-,TRBV11-1
CASSSVAGKETQYF,TGTGCCAGCAGTTCCGTAGCGGGAAAAGAGACCCAGTACTTC,TRBJ2-5,TRBD2,-,TRBV6-6
CASSVRAGGPDTQYF,TGTGCCAGCAGCGTAAGAGCGGGAGGCCCCGATACGCAGTATTTT,TRBJ2-3,TRBD2,many,TRBV9
CASSLRRLSGNTIYF,TGTGCCAGCAGTTTACGCCGCCTTTCTGGAAACACCATATATTTT,TRBJ1-3,-,many,TRBV12-3/TRBV12-4
CASRDRYRDTQYF,TGTGCCAGCCGGGACAGGTATAGGGATACGCAGTATTTT,TRBJ2-3,TRBD1,-,TRBV27
CASSLEGRPLHF,TGTGCCAGCAGTTTGGAGGGTCGGCCCCTCCACTTT,TRBJ1-6,-,few,TRBV28